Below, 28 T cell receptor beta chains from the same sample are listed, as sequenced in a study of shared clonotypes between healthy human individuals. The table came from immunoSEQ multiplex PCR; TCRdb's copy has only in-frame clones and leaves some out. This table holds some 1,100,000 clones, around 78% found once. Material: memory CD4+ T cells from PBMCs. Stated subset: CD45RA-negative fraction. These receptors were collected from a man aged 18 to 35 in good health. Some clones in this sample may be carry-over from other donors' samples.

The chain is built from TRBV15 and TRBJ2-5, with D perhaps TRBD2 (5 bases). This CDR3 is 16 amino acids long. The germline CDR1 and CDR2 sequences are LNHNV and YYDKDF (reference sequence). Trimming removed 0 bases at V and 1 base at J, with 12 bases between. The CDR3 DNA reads TGTGCCACCAGCAGAGATTGGGCGGGCTTCCAAGAGACCCAGTACTTC. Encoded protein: CATSRDWAGFQETQYF.

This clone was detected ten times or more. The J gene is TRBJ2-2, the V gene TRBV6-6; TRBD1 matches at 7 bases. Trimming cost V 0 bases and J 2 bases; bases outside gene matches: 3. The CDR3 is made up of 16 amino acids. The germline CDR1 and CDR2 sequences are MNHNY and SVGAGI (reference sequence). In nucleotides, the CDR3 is TGTGCCAGCAGTTACTCGGGACAGAAAAACACCGGGGAGCTGTTTTTT. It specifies CASSYSGQKNTGELFF.

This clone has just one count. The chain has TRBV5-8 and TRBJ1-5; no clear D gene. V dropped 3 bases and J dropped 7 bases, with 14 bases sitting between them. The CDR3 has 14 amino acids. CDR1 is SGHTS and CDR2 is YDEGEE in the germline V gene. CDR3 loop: CASSWSGLGQPQHF. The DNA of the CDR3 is TGTGCCAGCAGCTGGTCGGGTCTAGGCCAGCCCCAGCATTTT. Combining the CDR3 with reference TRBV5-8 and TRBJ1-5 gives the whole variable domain EAGVTQSPTHLIKTRGQQATLRCSPISGHTSVYWYQQALGLGLQFLLWYDEGEERNRGNFPPRFSGRQFPNYSSELNVNALELEDSALYLCASSWSGLGQPQHFGDGTRLSIL.

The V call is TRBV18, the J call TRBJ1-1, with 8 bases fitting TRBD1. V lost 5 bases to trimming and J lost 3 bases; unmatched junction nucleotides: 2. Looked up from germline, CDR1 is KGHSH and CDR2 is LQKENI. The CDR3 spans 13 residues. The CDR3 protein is CASSGGQDTEAFF. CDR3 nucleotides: TGTGCCAGCTCAGGGGGACAGGACACTGAAGCTTTCTTT. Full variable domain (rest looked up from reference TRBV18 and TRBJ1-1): NAGVMQNPRHLVRRRGQEARLRCSPMKGHSHVYWYRQLPEEGLKFMVYLQKENIIDESGMPKERFSAEFPKEGPSILRIQQVVRGDSAAYFCASSGGQDTEAFFGQGTRLTVV.

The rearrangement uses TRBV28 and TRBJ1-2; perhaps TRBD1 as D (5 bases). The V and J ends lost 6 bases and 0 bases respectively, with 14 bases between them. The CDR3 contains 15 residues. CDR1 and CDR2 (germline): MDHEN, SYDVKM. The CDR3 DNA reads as TGTGCCAGCAGCCCACTCGACAGAGCTAACTATGGCTACACCTTC. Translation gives CASSPLDRANYGYTF.

The CDR3 region has the DNA TGTGCCAGCAGTGAGATCTTTTCTAGCGGGAGGGCTAACGGGGAGCTGTTTTTT. Protein sequence: CASSEIFSSGRANGELFF. The chain carries TRBV6-1 and TRBJ2-2; TRBD2 agrees at 12 bases. The CDR3 extends over 18 amino acids. Trimming took 3 bases from V and 7 from J; bases not matched to a gene: 12. The germline gives CDR1 MNHNS, CDR2 SASEGT.

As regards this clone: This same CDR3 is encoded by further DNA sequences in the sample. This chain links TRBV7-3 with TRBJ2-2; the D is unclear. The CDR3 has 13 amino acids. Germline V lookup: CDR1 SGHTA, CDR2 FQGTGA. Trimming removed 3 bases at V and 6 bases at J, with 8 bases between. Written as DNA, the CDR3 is TGTGCCAGCAGCTTGGCGCGGCCCGGGGAGCTGTTTTTT. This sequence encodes CASSLARPGELFF.

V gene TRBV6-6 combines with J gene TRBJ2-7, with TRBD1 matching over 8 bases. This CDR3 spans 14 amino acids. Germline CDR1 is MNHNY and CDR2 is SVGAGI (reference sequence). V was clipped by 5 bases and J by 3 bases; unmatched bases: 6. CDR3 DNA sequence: TGTGCCAGCAGTAGGGACAGGTCAAGCTACGAGCAGTACTTC. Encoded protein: CASSRDRSSYEQYF.

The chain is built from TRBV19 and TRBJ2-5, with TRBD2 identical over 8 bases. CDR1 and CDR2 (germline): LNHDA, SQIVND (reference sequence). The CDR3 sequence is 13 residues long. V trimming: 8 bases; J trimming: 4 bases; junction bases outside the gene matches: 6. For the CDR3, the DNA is TGTGCCAGTGGGGCGGGAGGCGTAGAGACCCAGTACTTC. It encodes CASGAGGVETQYF. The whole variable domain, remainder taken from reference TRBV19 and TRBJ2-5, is DGGITQSPKYLFRKEGQNVTLSCEQNLNHDAMYWYRQDPGQGLRLIYYSQIVNDFQKGDIAEGYSVSREKKESFPLTVTSAQKNPTAFYLCASGAGGVETQYFGPGTRLLVL.

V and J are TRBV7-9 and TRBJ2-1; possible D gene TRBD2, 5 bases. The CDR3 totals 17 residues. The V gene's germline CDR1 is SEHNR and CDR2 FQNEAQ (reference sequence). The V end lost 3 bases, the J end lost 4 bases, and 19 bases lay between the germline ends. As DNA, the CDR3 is TGTGCCAGCAGCTTTTCCCGGGGTGCCCCCTTTTACAATGAGCAGTTCTTC. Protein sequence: CASSFSRGAPFYNEQFF.

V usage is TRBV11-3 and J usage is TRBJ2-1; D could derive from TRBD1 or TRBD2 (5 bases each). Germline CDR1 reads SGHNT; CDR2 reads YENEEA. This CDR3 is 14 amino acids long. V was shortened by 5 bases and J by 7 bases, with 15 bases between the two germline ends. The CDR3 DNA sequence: TGTGCCAGCAGCCCTTGGGGGAGAGGAAATGAGCAGTTCTTC. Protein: CASSPWGRGNEQFF. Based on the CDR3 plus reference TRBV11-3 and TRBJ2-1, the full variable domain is EAGVVQSPRYKIIEKKQPVAFWCNPISGHNTLYWYLQNLGQGPELLIRYENEEAVDDSQLPKDRFSAERLKGVDSTLKIQPAELGDSAVYLCASSPWGRGNEQFFGPGTRLTVL.

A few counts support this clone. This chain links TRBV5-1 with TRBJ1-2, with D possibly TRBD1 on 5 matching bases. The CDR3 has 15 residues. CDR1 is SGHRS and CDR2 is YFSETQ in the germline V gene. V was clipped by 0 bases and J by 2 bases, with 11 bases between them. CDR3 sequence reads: CASSLARTRNYGYTF. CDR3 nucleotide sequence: TGCGCCAGCAGCTTGGCCCGGACAAGAAACTATGGCTACACCTTC. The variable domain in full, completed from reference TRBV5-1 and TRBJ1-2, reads KAGVTQTPRYLIKTRGQQVTLSCSPISGHRSVSWYQQTPGQGLQFLFEYFSETQRNKGNFPGRFSGRQFSNSRSEMNVSTLELGDSALYLCASSLARTRNYGYTFGSGTRLTVV.

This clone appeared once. The CDR3 sequence: CASSLAGVDTQYF. CDR3 coding DNA: TGCGCCAGCAGCTTGGCGGGTGTAGATACGCAGTATTTT. The chain joins TRBV5-1 to TRBJ2-3, with no clear D. There are 13 residues in the CDR3. V lost 0 bases and J 5 bases, leaving 7 bases between the germline ends. The V gene's germline CDR1 is SGHRS and CDR2 YFSETQ. Together with reference TRBV5-1 and TRBJ2-3, the CDR3 gives the full variable domain: KAGVTQTPRYLIKTRGQQVTLSCSPISGHRSVSWYQQTPGQGLQFLFEYFSETQRNKGNFPGRFSGRQFSNSRSEMNVSTLELGDSALYLCASSLAGVDTQYFGPGTRLTVL.

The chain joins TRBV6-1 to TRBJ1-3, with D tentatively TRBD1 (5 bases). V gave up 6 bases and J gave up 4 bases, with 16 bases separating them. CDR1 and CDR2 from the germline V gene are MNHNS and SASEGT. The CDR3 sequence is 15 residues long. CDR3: CASSQGRSGGNTIYF. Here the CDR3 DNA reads TGTGCCAGCAGCCAGGGACGGTCGGGGGGAAACACCATATATTTT.

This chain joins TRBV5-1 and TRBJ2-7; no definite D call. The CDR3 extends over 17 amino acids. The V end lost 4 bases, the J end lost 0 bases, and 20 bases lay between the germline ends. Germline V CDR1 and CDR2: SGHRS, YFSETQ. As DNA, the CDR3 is TGCGCCAGCAGCCCCCGGCCTATAGGTTCCAGCTCCTACGAGCAGTACTTC. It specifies CASSPRPIGSSSYEQYF. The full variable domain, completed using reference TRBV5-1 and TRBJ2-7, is KAGVTQTPRYLIKTRGQQVTLSCSPISGHRSVSWYQQTPGQGLQFLFEYFSETQRNKGNFPGRFSGRQFSNSRSEMNVSTLELGDSALYLCASSPRPIGSSSYEQYFGPGTRLTVT.

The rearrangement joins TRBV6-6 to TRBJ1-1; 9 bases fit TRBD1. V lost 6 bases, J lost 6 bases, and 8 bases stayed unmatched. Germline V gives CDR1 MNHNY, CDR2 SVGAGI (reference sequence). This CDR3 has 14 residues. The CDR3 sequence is CASRRQGERAEAFF. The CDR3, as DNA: TGTGCCAGCAGAAGACAGGGGGAGAGGGCTGAAGCTTTCTTT.

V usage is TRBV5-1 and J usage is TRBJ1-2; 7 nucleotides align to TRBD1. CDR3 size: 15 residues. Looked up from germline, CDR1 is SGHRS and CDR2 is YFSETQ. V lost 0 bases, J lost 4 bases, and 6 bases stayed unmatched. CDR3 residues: CASSLARTGFYGYTF. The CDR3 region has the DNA TGCGCCAGCAGCTTGGCCAGGACAGGTTTCTATGGCTACACCTTC. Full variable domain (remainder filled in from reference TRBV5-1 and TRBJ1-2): KAGVTQTPRYLIKTRGQQVTLSCSPISGHRSVSWYQQTPGQGLQFLFEYFSETQRNKGNFPGRFSGRQFSNSRSEMNVSTLELGDSALYLCASSLARTGFYGYTFGSGTRLTVV.

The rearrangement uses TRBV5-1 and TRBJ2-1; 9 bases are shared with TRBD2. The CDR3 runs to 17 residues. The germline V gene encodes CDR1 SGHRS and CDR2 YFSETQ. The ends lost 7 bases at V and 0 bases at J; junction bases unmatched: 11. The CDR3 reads CASGETSGMSSYNEQFF. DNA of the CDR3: TGCGCCAGCGGCGAGACTAGCGGAATGAGCTCCTACAATGAGCAGTTCTTC.

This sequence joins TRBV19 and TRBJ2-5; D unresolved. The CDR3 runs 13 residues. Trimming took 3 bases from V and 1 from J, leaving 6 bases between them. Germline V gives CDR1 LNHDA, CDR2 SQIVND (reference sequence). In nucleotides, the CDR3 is TGTGCCAGTAGTATCGAAACCCAAGAGACCCAGTACTTC. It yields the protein CASSIETQETQYF. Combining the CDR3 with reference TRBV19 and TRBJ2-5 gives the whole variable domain DGGITQSPKYLFRKEGQNVTLSCEQNLNHDAMYWYRQDPGQGLRLIYYSQIVNDFQKGDIAEGYSVSREKKESFPLTVTSAQKNPTAFYLCASSIETQETQYFGPGTRLLVL.

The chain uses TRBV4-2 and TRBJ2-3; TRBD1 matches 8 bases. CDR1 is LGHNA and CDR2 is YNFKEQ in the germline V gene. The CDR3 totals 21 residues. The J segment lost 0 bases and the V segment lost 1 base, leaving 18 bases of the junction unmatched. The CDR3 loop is CASSQVYRTGTLSYSTDTQYF. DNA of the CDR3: TGTGCCAGCAGCCAAGTGTATAGGACAGGGACCCTTTCTTATAGCACAGATACGCAGTATTTT.

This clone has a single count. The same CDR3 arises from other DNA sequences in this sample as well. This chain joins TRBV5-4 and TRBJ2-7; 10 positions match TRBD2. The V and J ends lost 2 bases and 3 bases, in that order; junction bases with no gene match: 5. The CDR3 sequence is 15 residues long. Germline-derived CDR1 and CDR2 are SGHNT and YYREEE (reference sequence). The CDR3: CASSLAGGPSYEQYF. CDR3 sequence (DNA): TGTGCCAGCAGCTTAGCGGGAGGGCCTAGCTACGAGCAGTACTTC.

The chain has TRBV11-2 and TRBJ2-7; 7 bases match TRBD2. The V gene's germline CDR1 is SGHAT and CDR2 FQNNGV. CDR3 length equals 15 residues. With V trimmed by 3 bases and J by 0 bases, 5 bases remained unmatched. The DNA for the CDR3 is TGTGCCAGCAGCTTTGGGGGGGATTCCTCCTACGAGCAGTACTTC. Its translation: CASSFGGDSSYEQYF.

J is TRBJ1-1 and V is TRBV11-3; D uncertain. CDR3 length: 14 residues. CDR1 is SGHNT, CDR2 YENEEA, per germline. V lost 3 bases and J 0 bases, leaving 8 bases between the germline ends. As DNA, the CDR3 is TGTGCCAGCAGCTTTTGGGGAATGAACACTGAAGCTTTCTTT. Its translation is CASSFWGMNTEAFF.

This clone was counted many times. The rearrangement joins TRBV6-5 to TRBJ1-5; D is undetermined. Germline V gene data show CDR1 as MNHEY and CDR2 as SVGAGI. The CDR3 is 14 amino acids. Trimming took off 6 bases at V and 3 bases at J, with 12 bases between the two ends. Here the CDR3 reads CASRRSGSNQPQHF. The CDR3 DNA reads TGTGCCAGCAGGCGCTCGGGATCCAATCAGCCCCAGCATTTT.

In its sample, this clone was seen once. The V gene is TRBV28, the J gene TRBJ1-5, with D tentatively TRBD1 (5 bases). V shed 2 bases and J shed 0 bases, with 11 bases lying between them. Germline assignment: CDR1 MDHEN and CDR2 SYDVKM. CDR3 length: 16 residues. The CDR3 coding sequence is TGTGCCAGCAGTTTAATGGGGACCCATAGCAATCAGCCCCAGCATTTT. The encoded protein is CASSLMGTHSNQPQHF. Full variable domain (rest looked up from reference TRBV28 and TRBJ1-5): DVKVTQSSRYLVKRTGEKVFLECVQDMDHENMFWYRQDPGLGLRLIYFSYDVKMKEKGDIPEGYSVSREKKERFSLILESASTNQTSMYLCASSLMGTHSNQPQHFGDGTRLSIL.

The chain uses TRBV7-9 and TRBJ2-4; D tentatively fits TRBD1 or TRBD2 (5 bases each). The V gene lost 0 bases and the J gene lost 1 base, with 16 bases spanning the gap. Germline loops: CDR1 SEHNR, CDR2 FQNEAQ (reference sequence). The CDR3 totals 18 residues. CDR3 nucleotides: TGTGCCAGCAGCTTAGCGCCCCTGGGGGACGGGGCCAAAAACATTCAGTACTTC. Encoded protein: CASSLAPLGDGAKNIQYF. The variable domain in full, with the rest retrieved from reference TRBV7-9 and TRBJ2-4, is DTGVSQNPRHKITKRGQNVTFRCDPISEHNRLYWYRQTLGQGPEFLTYFQNEAQLEKSRLLSDRFSAERPKGSFSTLEIQRTEQGDSAMYLCASSLAPLGDGAKNIQYFGAGTRLSVL.

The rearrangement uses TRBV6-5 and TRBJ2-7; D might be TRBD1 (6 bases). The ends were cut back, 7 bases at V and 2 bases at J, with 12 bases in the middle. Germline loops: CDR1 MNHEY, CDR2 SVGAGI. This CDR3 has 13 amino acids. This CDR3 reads CASNDRFTYEQYF. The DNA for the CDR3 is TGTGCCAGCAACGACAGGTTCACCTACGAGCAGTACTTC.

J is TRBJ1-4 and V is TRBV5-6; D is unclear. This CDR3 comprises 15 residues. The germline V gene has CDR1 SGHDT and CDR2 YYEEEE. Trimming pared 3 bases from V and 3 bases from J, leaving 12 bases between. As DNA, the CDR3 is TGTGCCAGCAGCTCGTACCGGGCGGCTAATGAAAAACTGTTTTTT. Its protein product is CASSSYRAANEKLFF. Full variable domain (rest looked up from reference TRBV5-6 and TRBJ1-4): DAGVTQSPTHLIKTRGQQVTLRCSPKSGHDTVSWYQQALGQGPQFIFQYYEEEERQRGNFPDRFSGHQFPNYSSELNVNALLLGDSALYLCASSSYRAANEKLFFGSGTQLSVL.